These 7 T cell receptor beta chains were all obtained from the same sample, sequenced in a study of T cell changes during pregnancy in multiple sclerosis. The assay was immunoSEQ multiplex PCR, and TCRdb's table has in-frame clones only and misses some. Of 30,000 to 45,000 clones in the sample, nearly 95% are singletons; the top ten hold approximately 0.44%. The sequenced sample was CD4+ T cells from peripheral blood mononuclear cells, obtained in the third trimester of pregnancy. The receptors originated from a female donor in good health, enrolled as a control in a pregnancy study.

J is TRBJ1-2 and V is TRBV28, with 7 bases matching TRBD1. The trim removed 5 bases at V and 2 bases at J, leaving 8 bases unmatched. The germline V gene encodes CDR1 MDHEN and CDR2 SYDVKM. CDR3 length: 15 amino acids. The CDR3 sequence: CASSPHDRANYGYTF. CDR3 in DNA: TGTGCCAGCAGTCCCCACGACAGGGCAAACTATGGCTACACCTTC.

The chain combines TRBV28 with TRBJ1-1, with D possibly matching TRBD1 (5 bases). The ends were cut back, 4 bases at V and 3 bases at J, with 18 bases in the middle. The germline CDR1 and CDR2 sequences are MDHEN and SYDVKM. The CDR3 is 16 amino acids. CDR3 residues: CASSSLIAGRDTEAFF. The CDR3 nucleotides are TGTGCCAGCAGTTCCCTAATCGCAGGGAGGGACACTGAAGCTTTCTTT.

The rearrangement uses TRBV28 and TRBJ1-2, with TRBD1 matching over 9 bases. J gave up 6 bases and V 3 bases, and 8 bases lay outside the gene matches. This CDR3 region has 15 residues. Germline-derived CDR1 and CDR2 are MDHEN and SYDVKM. The CDR3 DNA reads as TGTGCCAGCAGTTTCCGGGACAGGGCACTTAATGGCTACACCTTC. Protein sequence: CASSFRDRALNGYTF.

The chain joins TRBV19 to TRBJ2-1; D is possibly TRBD1 (5 bases). Deletions cut 3 bases from V and 4 bases from J, with 10 bases between. The CDR3 totals 14 residues. Germline lookup yields CDR1 LNHDA and CDR2 SQIVND (reference sequence). CDR3 sequence: CASSMARQYNEQFF. Here the CDR3 DNA reads TGTGCCAGTAGTATGGCCAGACAGTACAATGAGCAGTTCTTC.

The V gene is TRBV7-9, the J gene TRBJ1-6, with 10 bases identical to TRBD1. Germline CDR1 reads SEHNR; CDR2 reads FQNEAQ (reference sequence). The CDR3 is 15 amino acids. The V and J ends lost 5 bases and 8 bases, in that order; junction bases with no gene match: 6. The CDR3 coding sequence is TGTGCCAGCAGCCTGGGGGGACAGGGGTATTCACCCCTCCACTTT. It codes for CASSLGGQGYSPLHF.

This clone has a single count. The chain links TRBV28 to TRBJ1-2, with 7 bases that match TRBD1. Germline V gene lookup returns CDR1 MDHEN and CDR2 SYDVKM. This CDR3 has 11 amino acids. J lost 12 bases, V lost 1 base, and 2 bases had no gene match. In nucleotides, the CDR3 is TGTGCCAGCAGTTTATCAGGGGGGAACACCTTC. Its protein is CASSLSGGNTF.

The V call is TRBV19, the J call TRBJ1-5, with 9 bases fitting TRBD1. This CDR3 has 16 amino acids. The trim removed 5 bases at V and 6 bases at J, leaving 11 bases unmatched. The germline gives CDR1 LNHDA, CDR2 SQIVND (reference sequence). The DNA of the CDR3 is TGTGCCAGTAGTCTAAAACCCGGGACAGGGACTCAGCCCCAGCATTTT. Its translation: CASSLKPGTGTQPQHF.